The following is a T cell receptor (beta chain) sequence with its context. This sample stems from a study of blood T cell repertoires in COVID-19. Germline lookup yields CDR1 MNHEY and CDR2 SVGAGI. V lost 4 bases to trimming and J lost 3 bases, with 7 bases between them. The CDR3 is made up of 13 amino acids. This table comes from immunoSEQ multiplex PCR, and its TCRdb copy is limited to in-frame clones, with some not included. The sample consists of tens of thousands of clones, around nine tenths of them appearing once. Source material: peripheral blood. The chain recombines TRBV6-5 with TRBJ2-1; D perhaps matches TRBD2 (5 bases). This receptor was obtained from an older woman with COVID-19, enrolled during active disease. The CDR3 coding sequence is TGTGCCAGCAGTTTCGACTACTACAATGAGCAGTTCTTC. The encoded protein is CASSFDYYNEQFF.